This note documents a single T cell receptor beta chain sequence. The antigen is not known. The data are from a study of shared clonotypes between healthy human individuals. Study-wide findings and caveats: The study generally estimated greater richness for naive than memory subsets. A small donor pool kept down the genetic and exposure-history diversity that was represented.

Original handling: Junction-only sequences without quality scores were provided by ImmunoSEQ, so filtering was different. Clones were sequenced by immunoSEQ multiplex PCR, and TCRdb holds only the in-frame ones, with some missing. V, J and clone size are those of that table, while D and trimming were read from the DNA. The table has more than 1.2 million clones, about 98.5% seen once. V lost 1 base to trimming and J lost 7 bases, with 10 bases between them. Germline CDR1 is MNHNS and CDR2 is SASEGT. The length of the CDR3 is 13 residues. The clonotype comes from a man aged 25 to 40 in good health. The J gene is TRBJ1-2, the V gene TRBV6-1; D not resolved. Source material: naive CD4+ T cells sorted from blood. Stated subset: CD45RA+ positively selected. CDR3 coding DNA: TGTGCCAGCAGTGAAGGAGGGTTCGGTGGCTACACCTTC. Its protein product is CASSEGGFGGYTF.